Shown below are 2 T cell receptor beta chains from a single sample sequenced in a study of blood T cell repertoires in COVID-19. Clones were read by immunoSEQ multiplex PCR, and TCRdb kept only the in-frame ones, dropping some. The sample has 200,000 to 250,000 clones; about 88% are singletons. Material: peripheral blood. These receptors all come from a woman aged 55-75 years with acute or convalescent COVID-19.

This chain joins TRBV11-2 and TRBJ1-1; D is perhaps TRBD1 (6 bases). The V end lost 4 bases, the J end lost 2 bases, and 14 bases lay between the germline ends. The CDR3 consists of 15 residues. Germline V gives CDR1 SGHAT, CDR2 FQNNGV. The CDR3 loop reads CASSSRTVFNTEAFF. The CDR3 DNA sequence: TGTGCCAGCAGCTCACGGACAGTTTTTAACACTGAAGCTTTCTTT.

This rearrangement joins TRBV14 to TRBJ1-6; D may be TRBD1 (5 bases). Between the trimmed V and J ends, which lost 3 bases and 9 bases, there was a span of 15 bases. Germline V gene lookup returns CDR1 SGHDN and CDR2 FVKESK. CDR3 size: 15 residues. This CDR3 reads CASSQLDRSSSPLHF. CDR3 bases: TGTGCCAGCAGCCAGCTAGACAGATCATCTTCACCCCTCCACTTT.